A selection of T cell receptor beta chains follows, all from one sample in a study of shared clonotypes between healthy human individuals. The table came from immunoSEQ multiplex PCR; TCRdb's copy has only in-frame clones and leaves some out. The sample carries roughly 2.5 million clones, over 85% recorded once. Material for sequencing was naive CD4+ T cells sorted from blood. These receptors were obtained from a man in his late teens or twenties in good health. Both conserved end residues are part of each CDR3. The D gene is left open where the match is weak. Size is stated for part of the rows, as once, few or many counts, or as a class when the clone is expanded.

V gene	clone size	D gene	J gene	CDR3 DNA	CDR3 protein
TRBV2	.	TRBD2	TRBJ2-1	TGTGCCAGCAGTTCGGAAAGCGGGAGGGGACTGAATGAGCAGTTCTTC	CASSSESGRGLNEQFF
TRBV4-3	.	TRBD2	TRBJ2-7	TGCGCCAGCAGCCAAGAACTGACTAGCGGGGCTTACGAGCAGTACTTC	CASSQELTSGAYEQYF
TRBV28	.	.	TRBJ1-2	TGTGCCAGCAGCCACCGGGACGGGGATGGCTACACCTTC	CASSHRDGDGYTF
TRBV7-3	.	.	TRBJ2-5	TGTGCCAGCAGCTTTCAGGCGGGAGAGACCCAGTACTTC	CASSFQAGETQYF
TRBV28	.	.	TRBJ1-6	TGTGCCAGCAGAACTAGTTCACCCCTCCACTTT	CASRTSSPLHF
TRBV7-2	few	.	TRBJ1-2	TGTGCCAGCAGCTTAGATTTAGGAGCCTATGGCTACACCTTC	CASSLDLGAYGYTF
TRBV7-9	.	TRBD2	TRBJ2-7	TGTGCCAGCAGGCGACTAGCGGGATCCTACGAGCAGTACTTC	CASRRLAGSYEQYF
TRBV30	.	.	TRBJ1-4	TGTGCCTGGAGGAGGGGTCCGGAGAATGAAAAACTGTTTTTT	CAWRRGPENEKLFF
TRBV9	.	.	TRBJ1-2	TGTGCCAGCAGCACTCAAGCCAGGGAAGGAGGCTATGGCTACACCTTC	CASSTQAREGGYGYTF
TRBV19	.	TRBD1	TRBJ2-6	TGTGCCAGTAGGCCGGGACAGGGTGACTCTGGGGCCAACGTCCTGACTTTC	CASRPGQGDSGANVLTF
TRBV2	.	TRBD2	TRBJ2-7	TGTGCCAGCAGGCCAGCGGGGGAGCAGTACTTC	CASRPAGEQYF
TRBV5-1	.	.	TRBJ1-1	TGCGCCAGCAGCTTGACCCACTACACTGAAGCTTTCTTT	CASSLTHYTEAFF
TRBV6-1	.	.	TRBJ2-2	TGTGCCAGCGCGGGACAGACGAACACCGGGGAGCTGTTTTTT	CASAGQTNTGELFF
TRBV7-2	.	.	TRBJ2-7	TGTGCCAGCAGCTTAGTAGAGACTAGGATCAACGAGCAGTACTTC	CASSLVETRINEQYF
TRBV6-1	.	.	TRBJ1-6	TGTGCCAGCAGTGAACAGGGATCCTATAATTCACCCCTCCACTTT	CASSEQGSYNSPLHF
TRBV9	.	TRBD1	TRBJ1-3	TGTGCCAGCAGCGGGGACAGCAGAAACACCATATATTTT	CASSGDSRNTIYF
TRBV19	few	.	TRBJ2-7	TGTGCCAGTAGTATCAGACAGGAGTCGGGGAAATACGAGCAGTACTTC	CASSIRQESGKYEQYF